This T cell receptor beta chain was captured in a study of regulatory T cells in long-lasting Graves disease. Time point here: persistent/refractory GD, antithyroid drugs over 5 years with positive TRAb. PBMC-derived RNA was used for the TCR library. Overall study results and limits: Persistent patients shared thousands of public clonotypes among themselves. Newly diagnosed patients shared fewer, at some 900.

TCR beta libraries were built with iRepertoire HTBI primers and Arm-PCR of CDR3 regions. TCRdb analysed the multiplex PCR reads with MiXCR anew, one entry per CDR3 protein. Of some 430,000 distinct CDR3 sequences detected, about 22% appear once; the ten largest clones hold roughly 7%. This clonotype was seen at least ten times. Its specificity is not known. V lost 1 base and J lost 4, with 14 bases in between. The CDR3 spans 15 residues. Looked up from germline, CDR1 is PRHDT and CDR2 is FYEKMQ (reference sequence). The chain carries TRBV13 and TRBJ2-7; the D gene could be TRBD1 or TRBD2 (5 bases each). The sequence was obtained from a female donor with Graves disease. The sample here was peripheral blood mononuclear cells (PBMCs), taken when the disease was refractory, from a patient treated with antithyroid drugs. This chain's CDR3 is CASSLDRDGNYEQYF. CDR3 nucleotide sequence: TGTGCCAGCAGCTTAGACCGGGACGGTAATTACGAGCAGTACTTC. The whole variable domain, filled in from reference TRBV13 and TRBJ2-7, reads AAGVIQSPRHLIKEKRETATLKCYPIPRHDTVYWYQQGPGQDPQFLISFYEKMQSDKGSIPDRFSAQQFSDYHSELNMSSLELGDSALYFCASSLDRDGNYEQYFGPGTRLTVT.